Listed below are T cell receptor beta chains from one sample, sequenced in a study of T-cell reconstitution after alpha-beta-depleted transplantation in children. Via MiXCR, TCRdb re-called the PCR reads, giving one row per CDR3 protein. This table has hundreds of thousands of distinct CDR3 sequences, 10% to 13% appearing once. The starting material was PBMCs from the stem cell graft donor, obtained from the stem cell graft. These TCRs come from a human donor who donated a stem cell graft to a child with acute myeloid leukemia. Both conserved end residues are trimmed from each CDR3. Fields, in order: D gene, J gene, V gene, CDR3 protein. D genes are given only for firm matches.

>.|TRBJ2-5|TRBV29-1
SVAKGEETQY
>TRBD1|TRBJ2-1|TRBV9
ASSVEQTGGAYNEQF
>TRBD2|TRBJ2-7|TRBV3-1
ASSQISRTSGRASSYEQY
>.|TRBJ2-5|TRBV7-9
ASSLKRQVGETQY
>.|TRBJ2-1|TRBV5-1
ASSLNGPGVTYNEQF
>.|TRBJ1-6|TRBV7-2
ASSSGGKTVGSLLH
>TRBD2|TRBJ2-1|TRBV6-2/TRBV6-3
ASRTSGSDEQF
>TRBD2|TRBJ2-1|TRBV14
ASSPLAAPYNEQF
>.|TRBJ2-2|TRBV15
ATSRDRAGELF
>.|TRBJ2-1|TRBV10-3
AISEPGYSGNEQF
>TRBD2|TRBJ2-7|TRBV7-2
ASSIPTSGGSYEQY
>.|TRBJ2-5|TRBV6-2/TRBV6-3
ASSSIRGAQETQY
>TRBD1|TRBJ2-7|TRBV28
ASSRRQGRSSEQY
>.|TRBJ2-7|TRBV29-1
SVLVQDSNYEQY
>.|TRBJ2-3|TRBV7-3
ASSLRDSPDTQY
>.|TRBJ2-2|TRBV20-1
SARRTEPTGELF
>.|TRBJ2-7|TRBV4-2
ASSQNSEPTTYEQY
>.|TRBJ2-6|TRBV6-2/TRBV6-3
ASIPRGGIGSGANVLT
>.|TRBJ2-1|TRBV3-1
ASSQDPGIEQF
>TRBD2|TRBJ2-1|TRBV4-3
ASSSSGGVREQF
>TRBD2|TRBJ2-1|TRBV7-8
ASSSSSGRAIYEQF
>.|TRBJ2-7|TRBV5-1
ASSLGTKGSEQY
>.|TRBJ1-1|TRBV18
ASSPKGDTEAF
>TRBD1|TRBJ2-7|TRBV28
ASSLRGQFLGYEQY
>.|TRBJ1-1|TRBV28
ATQVGNTEAF
>.|TRBJ2-1|TRBV20-1
SARGTGSATYNEQF
>.|TRBJ2-1|TRBV7-9
ASTIKLEWNEQF
>TRBD1|TRBJ2-3|TRBV29-1
SVDRGQRVDTQY
>.|TRBJ2-2|TRBV5-1
ASSSQWQGNTGELF
>.|TRBJ2-3|TRBV5-5
ASSVRTTADTQY
>TRBD1|TRBJ1-6|TRBV7-9
ASSSYTGESPLH
>.|TRBJ1-2|TRBV9
ASSVSEGPGYT
>.|TRBJ2-7|TRBV3-1
ASSQVPSGSEQY
>.|TRBJ1-5|TRBV24-1
ATSDFAGTQH
>.|TRBJ2-7|TRBV6-2/TRBV6-3
ASGPSGTHEQY
>.|TRBJ2-1|TRBV20-1
SASPHPYNEQF
>.|TRBJ2-7|TRBV20-1
SARLTSSYEQY
>.|TRBJ2-5|TRBV4-3
ASSRGLSETQY
>.|TRBJ2-4|TRBV30
ACDAGTAENIQY
>.|TRBJ2-3|TRBV20-1
SARDLRSPDTQY
>TRBD1|TRBJ2-5|TRBV7-2
ASSYTGEKETQY